The entry that follows covers one TCR beta chain sequence. Its antigen remains unknown. This sample stems from a study of vaccination and CD4 T cells after COVID-19. Study-level findings and limits: Within the convalescent patients, spike mono-reactivity was found in 304 of 307 vaccine-specific clones.

Oncomine TCR Beta short-read sequencing was applied to DNA from cultured CD4+ T cells. Genomic DNA from cultured CD4+ T cells was extracted. Each CDR3 protein is one row after TCRdb ran MiXCR on the PCR reads. The table records about 13,000 distinct CDR3 sequences, 79% of them present only once. This CDR3 is 13 amino acids long. Germline V gene sequence: CDR1 MNHNS, CDR2 SASEGT. The V and J ends lost 7 bases and 4 bases respectively, with 11 bases between them. Treatment defined: approximately 9-day PBMC culture with coronavirus spike peptide pools or control peptides (ViraFEST assay). Sequenced input: CD4+ T cells from blood, cultured in vitro. This TCR derives from a human donor who had recovered from COVID-19. This rearrangement joins TRBV6-1 to TRBJ1-5, with D hard to call. The CDR3 nucleotides read TGTGCCAGCACCGGGAAGCCGAATCAGCCCCAGCATTTT. It codes for CASTGKPNQPQHF.